This is a list of T cell receptor beta chains from one sample in a study of cytomegalovirus exposure and HLA in healthy donors. Repertoires were generated with immunoSEQ multiplex PCR, while TCRdb's copy carries only in-frame clones and drops some. Of about 160,000 clones listed, approximately 81% are singletons. Source material: PBMCs. The receptors were sampled from a man in his late teens or twenties in good health and CMV-seropositive. Each CDR3 is given with its conserved first and last residue. Each record gives: V gene, CDR3 length, clone size, CDR3 protein. Only part of the rows carry a size: once, few, many, or a class if the clone is expanded.

TRBV28	15	.	CASRVGGGRTDTQYF
TRBV14	15	.	CASSRRDRGHVGYTF
TRBV23-1	15	.	CARRASPGGNQPQHF
TRBV5-1	18	.	CASSLRGGTTGSYNEQFF
TRBV4-1	18	few	CASSHQQGPHSGANGLTF
TRBV19	14	.	CASSISVGVGGYTF
TRBV18	15	.	CASSRWEGAGYGYTF
TRBV11-3	15	few	CASSLSGDPYNEQFF
TRBV19	15	.	CASSWGQGMNSPLHF
TRBV7-8	15	.	CASSLEGTSHQPQHF
TRBV10-3	18	.	CAISESGRGLQKGGEQFF
TRBV6-5	15	.	CASSYRKEGGEKLFF
TRBV5-4	14	.	CASSLQGARSPLHF
TRBV4-3	13	.	CASSPGGSYGYTF
TRBV28	15	.	CASSSPGQGRFGYTF
TRBV10-1	14	.	CANPTGTSSYEQYF
TRBV4-2	14	.	CASSQSQIYSPLHF
TRBV29-1	13	.	CSVAGRNYNEQFF